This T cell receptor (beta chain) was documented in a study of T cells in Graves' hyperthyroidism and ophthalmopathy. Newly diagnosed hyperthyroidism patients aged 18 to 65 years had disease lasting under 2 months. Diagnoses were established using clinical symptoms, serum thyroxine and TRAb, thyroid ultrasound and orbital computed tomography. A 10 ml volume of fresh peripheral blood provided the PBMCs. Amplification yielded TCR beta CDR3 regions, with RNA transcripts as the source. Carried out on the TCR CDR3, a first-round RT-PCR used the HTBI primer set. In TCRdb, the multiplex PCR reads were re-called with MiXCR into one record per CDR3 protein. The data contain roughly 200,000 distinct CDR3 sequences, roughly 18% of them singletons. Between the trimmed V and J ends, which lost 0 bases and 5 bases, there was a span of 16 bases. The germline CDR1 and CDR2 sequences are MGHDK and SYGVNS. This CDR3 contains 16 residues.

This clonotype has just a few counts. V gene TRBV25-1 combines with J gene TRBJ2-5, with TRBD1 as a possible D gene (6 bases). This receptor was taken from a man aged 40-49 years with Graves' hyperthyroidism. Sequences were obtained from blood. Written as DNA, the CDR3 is TGTGCCAGCAGTGAATATATGAAGGGGGTCGGGGAGACCCAGTACTTC. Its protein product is CASSEYMKGVGETQYF.